The 23 T cell receptor beta chains in this list originate from one sample, sequenced in a study of blood T cell repertoires in COVID-19. Clones were sequenced by immunoSEQ multiplex PCR, and TCRdb holds only the in-frame ones, with some missing. Of 200,000 to 250,000 clones listed, 86% were seen once; the top ten hold 2.2%. Sequencing used peripheral blood. The receptors stem from a young man who had recovered from COVID-19.

The chain has TRBV13 and TRBJ2-3; 14 bases fit TRBD2. The CDR3 runs to 16 residues. From germline, CDR1 is PRHDT and CDR2 FYEKMQ (reference sequence). Trimming cost V 5 bases and J 3 bases; bases outside gene matches: 4. The CDR3 sequence: CASSVTSGGATDTQYF. The CDR3 DNA follows: TGTGCCAGCAGCGTGACTAGCGGGGGGGCGACAGATACGCAGTATTTT.

This rearrangement joins TRBV28 to TRBJ1-2; 8 positions match TRBD1. Germline trimming cut 5 bases from V and 8 bases from J; bases unmatched to any gene: 16. Germline values: CDR1 MDHEN, CDR2 SYDVKM. The CDR3 consists of 16 residues. The CDR3 DNA follows: TGTGCCAGCAGTCCCCCCTCGAGACAGGGGATACAGGGCTACACCTTC. This codes for CASSPPSRQGIQGYTF.

This clone occurred once. This sequence joins TRBV5-6 and TRBJ2-3; maybe TRBD1 (6 bases). Germline V gene sequence: CDR1 SGHDT, CDR2 YYEEEE. This CDR3 comprises 16 residues. V dropped 3 bases and J dropped 2 bases, with 16 bases sitting between them. CDR3 loop: CASSYRDIPITDTQYF. In DNA form, the CDR3 reads TGTGCCAGCAGCTACCGGGACATTCCAATCACAGATACGCAGTATTTT.

This chain connects TRBV13 to TRBJ1-2; 10 bases align to TRBD1. This CDR3 is 15 amino acids long. The V and J ends lost 5 bases and 6 bases, in that order; junction bases with no gene match: 9. CDR1 and CDR2 (germline): PRHDT, FYEKMQ (reference sequence). In DNA form, the CDR3 reads TGTGCCAGCAGCCAGGAGACAGGGGGCGTCCATGGCTACACCTTC. Translation gives CASSQETGGVHGYTF.

The chain uses TRBV19 and TRBJ2-7; tentative D call: TRBD2 (6 bases). V was pared by 4 bases and J by 4 bases, with 17 bases between. Looked up from germline, CDR1 is LNHDA and CDR2 is SQIVND (reference sequence). The CDR3 covers 15 residues. The CDR3 is CASSKRVEGKYEQYF. CDR3 nucleotide sequence: TGTGCCAGTAGTAAGCGGGTGGAGGGGAAGTACGAGCAGTACTTC.

The gene calls are TRBV3-1 (or the pseudogene TRBV3-2) and TRBJ1-2; TRBD1 matches at 9 bases. The germline gives CDR1 LGHDT, CDR2 YNNKEL (reference sequence). J was trimmed by 2 bases and V by 1 base; bases with no gene match: 8. The CDR3 is made up of 17 amino acids. The CDR3: CASSQGSGTGPNYGYTF. The CDR3 bases are TGTGCCAGCAGCCAAGGGTCCGGGACAGGGCCAAACTATGGCTACACCTTC.

The V and J genes are TRBV2 and TRBJ2-3; TRBD2 agrees at 9 bases. The trim removed 4 bases at V and 7 bases at J, leaving 6 bases unmatched. This CDR3 has 14 amino acids. Germline lookup yields CDR1 SNHLY and CDR2 FYNNEI. CDR3: CASSVNSGGNTQYF. CDR3 coding DNA: TGTGCCAGCAGTGTAAATAGCGGGGGAAATACGCAGTATTTT.

The J gene is TRBJ2-3, the V gene TRBV2; TRBD2 matches 7 bases. The CDR3 spans 14 residues. Germline V gene lookup returns CDR1 SNHLY and CDR2 FYNNEI. With 9 bases clipped from V and 6 bases from J, the junction kept 12 bases outside the gene matches. The CDR3 is CARGGREGEDTQYF. In DNA, the CDR3 is TGTGCCAGAGGCGGCAGGGAGGGTGAGGATACGCAGTATTTT. The full variable domain, completed using reference TRBV2 and TRBJ2-3, is EPEVTQTPSHQVTQMGQEVILRCVPISNHLYFYWYRQILGQKVEFLVSFYNNEISEKSEIFDDQFSVERPDGSNFTLKIRSTKLEDSAMYFCARGGREGEDTQYFGPGTRLTVL.

The rearrangement joins TRBV3-1 (or the pseudogene TRBV3-2) to TRBJ1-2, with D possibly matching TRBD1 (5 bases). The CDR3 loop spans 14 amino acids. The germline V and J ends were trimmed by 1 base and 4 bases, with 10 bases remaining between them. Per the germline V gene, CDR1 is LGHDT and CDR2 is YNNKEL (reference sequence). The CDR3 DNA reads TGTGCCAGCAGCCAAGTGGGGCTGGGCTATGGCTACACCTTC. It specifies CASSQVGLGYGYTF.

V and J are TRBV6-5 and TRBJ1-4, with TRBD1 identical over 7 bases. Trimming at V came to 2 bases and at J to 10 bases, leaving 10 bases not matched to a gene. CDR3 length: 15 amino acids. CDR1 is MNHEY and CDR2 is SVGAGI in the germline V gene. The CDR3 region is CASSYAQGVVRKLFF. CDR3 coding DNA: TGTGCCAGCAGTTACGCGCAGGGGGTCGTGCGAAAACTGTTTTTT.

The chain recombines TRBV6-6 with TRBJ1-3; D is ambiguous. CDR1 is MNHNY, CDR2 SVGAGI, per germline (reference sequence). Trimming removed 2 bases at V and 8 bases at J, with 19 bases between. The CDR3 runs 16 residues. CDR3 loop: CASSYNGLLVGDTIYF. In DNA, the CDR3 is TGTGCCAGCAGTTACAATGGACTGCTAGTGGGAGACACCATATATTTT.

The V gene is TRBV10-3, the J gene TRBJ1-4; no reliable D call. V was trimmed by 10 bases and J by 4 bases, leaving 16 bases between them. The V gene's germline CDR1 is ENHRY and CDR2 SYGVKD. The CDR3 sequence is 14 residues long. CDR3 DNA: TGTGCCACTTCCGTGTCCGACTTTAATGAAAAACTGTTTTTT. This sequence encodes CATSVSDFNEKLFF.

The V gene is TRBV12-5, the J gene TRBJ2-1; possible D gene TRBD2, 6 bases. This CDR3 is built from 14 residues. The V and J ends lost 11 bases and 0 bases respectively, with 14 bases between them. CDR1 and CDR2 from the germline V gene are LGHNT and FRNRAP. CDR3 region: CALGGLGSYNEQFF. The CDR3 DNA is TGTGCTTTGGGGGGATTGGGCTCCTACAATGAGCAGTTCTTC.

In this sample, this clone turned up a few times. The chain combines TRBV7-8 with TRBJ2-7; 9 nucleotides match TRBD2. This CDR3 region has 16 residues. Germline V gene data show CDR1 as SGHVS and CDR2 as FQNEAQ. V lost 5 bases and J lost 2; bases outside the gene matches: 10. DNA of the CDR3: TGTGCCAGCAGCCCGACCGGGACTAGCTCAACCTACGAGCAGTACTTC. This sequence encodes CASSPTGTSSTYEQYF.

This chain connects TRBV7-9 to TRBJ2-5; 7 positions agree with TRBD2. The trim removed 1 base at V and 4 bases at J, leaving 9 bases unmatched. CDR3 length: 16 amino acids. Germline-derived CDR1 and CDR2 are SEHNR and FQNEAQ (reference sequence). The CDR3 spells CASSLGYGRGRETQYF. The CDR3 coding sequence is TGTGCCAGCAGCTTAGGTTATGGGAGGGGTAGAGAGACCCAGTACTTC.

This clone has ten or more counts. The same CDR3 arises from other DNA sequences in this sample as well. The chain couples TRBV3-1 (or the pseudogene TRBV3-2) to TRBJ1-1, with D uncertain. The ends were cut back, 4 bases at V and 5 bases at J, with 8 bases in the middle. CDR3 length: 12 amino acids. CDR1 and CDR2 (germline): LGHDT, YNNKEL (reference sequence). The CDR3 protein is CASSPAATEAFF. The CDR3 nucleotides read TGTGCCAGCAGCCCCGCTGCGACTGAAGCTTTCTTT.

The chain couples TRBV28 to TRBJ1-2, with D possibly TRBD1 on 6 matching bases. The V and J ends lost 8 bases and 5 bases respectively, with 9 bases between them. In germline, CDR1 is MDHEN, CDR2 SYDVKM. This CDR3 is 11 amino acids long. The chain's CDR3 is CASRRGYGYTF. The CDR3 bases are TGTGCCAGCCGCAGGGGATATGGCTACACCTTC.

CDR3 protein: CASRPTRQGKQPQHF. CDR3 DNA sequence: TGTGCCAGCAGGCCAACAAGACAGGGGAAGCAGCCCCAGCATTTT. V usage is TRBV28 and J usage is TRBJ1-5, with TRBD1 matching over 8 bases. CDR3 length: 15 amino acids. Trimming removed 6 bases from V and 7 bases from J; junction bases left unmatched: 11. The germline V gene encodes CDR1 MDHEN and CDR2 SYDVKM.

The chain is built from TRBV29-1 and TRBJ2-3; tentatively, D is TRBD2 (6 bases). Germline-derived CDR1 and CDR2 are SQVTM and ANQGSEA. The CDR3 is 15 amino acids. Deletions cut 3 bases from V and 6 bases from J, with 19 bases between. The CDR3 protein is CSVDGPGVGRDTQYF. The CDR3 nucleotides read TGCAGCGTTGATGGTCCGGGGGTGGGGCGGGATACGCAGTATTTT.

This chain connects TRBV5-4 to TRBJ2-3; 13 bases match TRBD2. The V gene's germline CDR1 is SGHNT and CDR2 YYREEE (reference sequence). V was pared by 2 bases and J by 2 bases, with 2 bases of the junction left unmatched. CDR3 size: 16 residues. The CDR3 reads CASSLGLAGDTDTQYF. The CDR3 bases are TGTGCCAGCAGCTTAGGACTAGCGGGGGACACAGATACGCAGTATTTT.

The rearrangement uses TRBV10-1 and TRBJ1-1, with 10 bases matching TRBD1. The germline V gene has CDR1 WNHNN and CDR2 SYGVQD (reference sequence). The CDR3 contains 14 residues. Trimming removed 0 bases from V and 11 bases from J; junction bases left unmatched: 6. The CDR3 loop reads CASSESSGTGAAFF. CDR3 nucleotide sequence: TGCGCCAGCAGTGAGTCCTCAGGGACAGGGGCGGCTTTCTTT.

This clone occurred once. The chain couples TRBV11-2 to TRBJ2-7, with 8 positions matching TRBD1. The germline CDR1 and CDR2 sequences are SGHAT and FQNNGV. The CDR3 covers 19 residues. V shed 2 bases, J shed 2 bases, and the junction held 17 bases outside the gene matches. CDR3 protein: CASSLFALQGVGRPYEQYF. In DNA, the CDR3 is TGTGCCAGCAGCTTATTTGCTCTACAGGGGGTAGGACGTCCCTACGAGCAGTACTTC.

This chain uses TRBV5-1 with TRBJ2-5; no clear D. CDR3 length: 12 residues. Trimming took off 6 bases at V and 0 bases at J, with 6 bases between the two ends. Germline V CDR1 and CDR2: SGHRS, YFSETQ. This chain's CDR3 is CASTPDQETQYF. The DNA of the CDR3 is TGCGCCAGCACCCCGGACCAAGAGACCCAGTACTTC. Filled out from reference TRBV5-1 and TRBJ2-5, the complete variable domain reads KAGVTQTPRYLIKTRGQQVTLSCSPISGHRSVSWYQQTPGQGLQFLFEYFSETQRNKGNFPGRFSGRQFSNSRSEMNVSTLELGDSALYLCASTPDQETQYFGPGTRLLVL.